The sample holds a few counts of the clone carrying this T cell receptor beta chain. What it binds is not known. The germline CDR1 and CDR2 sequences are SEHNR and FQNEAQ (reference sequence). V was shortened by 2 bases and J by 7 bases, with 5 bases between the two germline ends. There are 12 residues in the CDR3. These data originate in a study of tumor-infiltrating lymphocytes in primary liver carcinoma. Study-level findings and limits: Bulk samples went unsorted, so CD4+ and CD8+ repertoires were not compared. The overlap of tumor-adjacent and tumor-blood pairs was smaller than that of tumor region pairs.

Both blood RNA, taken from unsorted whole blood, and germline DNA were extracted. The patients carried chronic HBV infection and had received no treatment. Collected before surgery were 3 to 5 milliliters of peripheral blood. cDNA specific to TCR beta was made from approximately 0.55 ug of total RNA, with a constant-region primer employed for priming. Libraries covering TCR beta were generated through three nested multiplex PCR rounds (using a slightly modified ARM-PCR). For roughly 10 cycles apiece, the opening two PCR rounds ran with TRBV1-TRBV30 forward primers and a C-beta reverse primer. TCRdb re-derived calls from the multiplex PCR reads in MiXCR, one entry per CDR3 protein. The sample has under 200,000 distinct CDR3 sequences, less than 75% seen once; the top ten hold about 7.1%.

The source of this sequence is an older woman with primary liver carcinoma and hepatitis B virus infection. The sample taken for sequencing was peripheral blood. This rearrangement joins TRBV7-9 to TRBJ1-4; D gene uncertain. Written as DNA, the CDR3 is TGTGCCAGCAGCTTATCGAGTGAAAAACTGTTTTTT. Translation: CASSLSSEKLFF.